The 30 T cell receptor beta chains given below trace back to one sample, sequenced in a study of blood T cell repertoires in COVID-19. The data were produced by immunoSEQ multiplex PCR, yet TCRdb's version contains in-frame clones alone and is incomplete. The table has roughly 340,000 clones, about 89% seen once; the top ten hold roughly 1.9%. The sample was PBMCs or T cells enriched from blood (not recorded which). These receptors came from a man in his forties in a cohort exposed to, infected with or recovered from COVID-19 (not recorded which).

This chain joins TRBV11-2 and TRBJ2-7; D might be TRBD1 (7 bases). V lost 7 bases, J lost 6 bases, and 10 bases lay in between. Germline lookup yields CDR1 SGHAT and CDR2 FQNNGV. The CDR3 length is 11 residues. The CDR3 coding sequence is TGTGCCAGCACCAGGGGGGCCGAGCAGTACTTC. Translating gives CASTRGAEQYF.

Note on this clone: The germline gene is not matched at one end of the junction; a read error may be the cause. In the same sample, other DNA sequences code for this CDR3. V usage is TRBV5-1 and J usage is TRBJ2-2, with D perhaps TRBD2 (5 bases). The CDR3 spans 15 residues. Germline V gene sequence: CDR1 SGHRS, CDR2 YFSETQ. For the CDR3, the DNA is TGCGCCAGTAGCTTGACTGAAGCGGACACCGGGGAGCTGTTTTTT. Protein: CASSLTEADTGELFF.

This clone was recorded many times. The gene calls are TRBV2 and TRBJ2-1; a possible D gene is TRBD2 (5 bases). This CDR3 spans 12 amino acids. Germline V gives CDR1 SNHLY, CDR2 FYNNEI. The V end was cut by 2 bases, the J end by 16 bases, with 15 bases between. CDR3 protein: CASSETGLHGFF. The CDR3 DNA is TGTGCCAGCAGTGAAACTGGACTCCATGGCTTCTTC. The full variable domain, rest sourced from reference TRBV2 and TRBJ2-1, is EPEVTQTPSHQVTQMGQEVILRCVPISNHLYFYWYRQILGQKVEFLVSFYNNEISEKSEIFDDQFSVERPDGSNFTLKIRSTKLEDSAMYFCASSETGLHGFFGPGTRLTVL.

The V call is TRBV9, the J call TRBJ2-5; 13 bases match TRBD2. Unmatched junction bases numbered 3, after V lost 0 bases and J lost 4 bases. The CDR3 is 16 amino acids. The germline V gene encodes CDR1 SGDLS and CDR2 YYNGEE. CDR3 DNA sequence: TGTGCCAGCAGCGTAGCTACTAGCGGGAGGGGAGAGACCCAGTACTTC. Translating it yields CASSVATSGRGETQYF. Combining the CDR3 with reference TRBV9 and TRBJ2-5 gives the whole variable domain DSGVTQTPKHLITATGQRVTLRCSPRSGDLSVYWYQQSLDQGLQFLIQYYNGEERAKGNILERFSAQQFPDLHSELNLSSLELGDSALYFCASSVATSGRGETQYFGPGTRLLVL.

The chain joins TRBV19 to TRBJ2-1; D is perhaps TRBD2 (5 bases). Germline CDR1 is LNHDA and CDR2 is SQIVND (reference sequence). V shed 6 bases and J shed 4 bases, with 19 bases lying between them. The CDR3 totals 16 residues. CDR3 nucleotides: TGTGCCAGTAGCCCAACTAGGGTCGGTATATACAATGAGCAGTTCTTC. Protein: CASSPTRVGIYNEQFF.

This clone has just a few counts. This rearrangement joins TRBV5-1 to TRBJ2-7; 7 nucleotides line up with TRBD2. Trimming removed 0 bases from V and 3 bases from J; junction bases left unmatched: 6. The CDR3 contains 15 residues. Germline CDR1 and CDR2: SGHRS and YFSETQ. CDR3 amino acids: CASSLVGGGLYEQYF. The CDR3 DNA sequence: TGCGCCAGCAGCTTGGTCGGGGGAGGGCTCTACGAGCAGTACTTC.

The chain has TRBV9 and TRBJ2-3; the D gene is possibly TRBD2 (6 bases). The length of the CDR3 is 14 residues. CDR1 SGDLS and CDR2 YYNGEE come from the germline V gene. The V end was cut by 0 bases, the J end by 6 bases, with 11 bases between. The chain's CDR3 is CASSVVGSGDTQYF. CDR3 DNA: TGTGCCAGCAGCGTAGTCGGGAGTGGGGATACGCAGTATTTT.

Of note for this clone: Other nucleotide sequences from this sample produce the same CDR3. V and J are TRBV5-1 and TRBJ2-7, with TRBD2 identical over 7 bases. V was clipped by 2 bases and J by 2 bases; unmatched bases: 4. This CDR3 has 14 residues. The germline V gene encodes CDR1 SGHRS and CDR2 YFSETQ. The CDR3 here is CASSFREAAYEQYF. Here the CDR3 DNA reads TGCGCCAGCAGCTTCCGGGAGGCTGCCTACGAGCAGTACTTC. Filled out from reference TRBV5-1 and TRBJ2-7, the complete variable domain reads KAGVTQTPRYLIKTRGQQVTLSCSPISGHRSVSWYQQTPGQGLQFLFEYFSETQRNKGNFPGRFSGRQFSNSRSEMNVSTLELGDSALYLCASSFREAAYEQYFGPGTRLTVT.

In nucleotides, the CDR3 is TGTGCCAGCAGCCAAGTATCTCCCGGAAACACCATATATTTT. This gives the protein CASSQVSPGNTIYF. The rearrangement uses TRBV3-1 (or the pseudogene TRBV3-2) and TRBJ1-3; D gene uncertain. V was clipped by 1 base and J by 4 bases, with 8 bases between them. The V gene's germline CDR1 is LGHDT and CDR2 YNNKEL (reference sequence). This CDR3 is 14 amino acids long.

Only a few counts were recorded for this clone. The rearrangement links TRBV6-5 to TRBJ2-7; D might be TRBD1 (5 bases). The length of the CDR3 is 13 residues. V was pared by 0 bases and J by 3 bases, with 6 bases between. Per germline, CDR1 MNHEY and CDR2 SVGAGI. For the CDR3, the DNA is TGTGCCAGCAGTTACTCCCAGGGCTACGAGCAGTACTTC. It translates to CASSYSQGYEQYF.

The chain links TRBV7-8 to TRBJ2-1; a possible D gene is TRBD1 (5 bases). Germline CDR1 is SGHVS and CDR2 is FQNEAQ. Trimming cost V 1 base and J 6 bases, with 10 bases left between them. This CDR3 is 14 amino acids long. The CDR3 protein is CASSLEGRVNEQFF. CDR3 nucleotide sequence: TGTGCCAGCAGCTTAGAAGGCAGGGTCAATGAGCAGTTCTTC.

Here the CDR3 reads CASSLVIASSYEQYF. The CDR3 DNA is TGTGCCAGCAGCTTAGTTATCGCGAGCTCCTACGAGCAGTACTTC. This chain links TRBV7-2 with TRBJ2-7; D not resolved. Germline V CDR1 and CDR2: SGHTA, FQGNSA. This CDR3 is built from 15 residues. Trimming took off 1 base at V and 0 bases at J, with 10 bases between the two ends.

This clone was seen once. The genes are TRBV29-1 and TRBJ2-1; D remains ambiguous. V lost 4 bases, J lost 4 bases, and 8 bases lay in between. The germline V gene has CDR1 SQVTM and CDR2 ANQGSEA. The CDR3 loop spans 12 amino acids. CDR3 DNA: TGCAGCGTTGTATCCCTTTACAATGAGCAGTTCTTC. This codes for CSVVSLYNEQFF.

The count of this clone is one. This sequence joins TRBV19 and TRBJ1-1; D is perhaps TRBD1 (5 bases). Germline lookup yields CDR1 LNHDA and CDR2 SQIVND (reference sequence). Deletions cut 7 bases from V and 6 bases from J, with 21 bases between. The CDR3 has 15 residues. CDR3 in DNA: TGTGCCAGTACCTTCCGGCTGGGACTGATCGCTGAAGCTTTCTTT. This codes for CASTFRLGLIAEAFF. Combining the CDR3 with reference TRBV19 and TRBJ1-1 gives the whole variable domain DGGITQSPKYLFRKEGQNVTLSCEQNLNHDAMYWYRQDPGQGLRLIYYSQIVNDFQKGDIAEGYSVSREKKESFPLTVTSAQKNPTAFYLCASTFRLGLIAEAFFGQGTRLTVV.

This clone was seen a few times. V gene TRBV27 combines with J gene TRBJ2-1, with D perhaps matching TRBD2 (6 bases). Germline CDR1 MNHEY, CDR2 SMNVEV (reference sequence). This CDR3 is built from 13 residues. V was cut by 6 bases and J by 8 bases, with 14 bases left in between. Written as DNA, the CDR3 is TGTGCCAGCAGACGGAGGGCCCGGGATGAGCAGTTCTTC. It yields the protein CASRRRARDEQFF.

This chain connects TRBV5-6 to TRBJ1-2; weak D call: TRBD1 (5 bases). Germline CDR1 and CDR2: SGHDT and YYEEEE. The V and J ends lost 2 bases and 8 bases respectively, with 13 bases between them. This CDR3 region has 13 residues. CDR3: CASSFSGFYGYTF. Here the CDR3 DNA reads TGTGCCAGCAGCTTCTCAGGGTTTTACGGCTACACCTTC.

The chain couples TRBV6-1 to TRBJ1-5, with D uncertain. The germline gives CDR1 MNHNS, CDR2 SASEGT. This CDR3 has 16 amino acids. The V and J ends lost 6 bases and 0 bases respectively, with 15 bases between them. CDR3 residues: CASRESITHSNQPQHF. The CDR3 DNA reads TGTGCCAGCAGGGAAAGTATTACTCATAGCAATCAGCCCCAGCATTTT.

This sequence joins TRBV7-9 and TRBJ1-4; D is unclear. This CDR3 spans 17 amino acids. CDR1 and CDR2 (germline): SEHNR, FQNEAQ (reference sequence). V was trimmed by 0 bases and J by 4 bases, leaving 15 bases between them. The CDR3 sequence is CASSLAALAGNNEKLFF. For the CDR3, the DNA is TGTGCCAGCAGCTTAGCTGCTCTGGCGGGGAATAATGAAAAACTGTTTTTT.

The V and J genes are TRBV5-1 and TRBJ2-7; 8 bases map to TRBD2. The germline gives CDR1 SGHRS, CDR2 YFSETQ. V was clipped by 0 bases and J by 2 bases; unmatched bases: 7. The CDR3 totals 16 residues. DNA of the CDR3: TGCGCCAGCAGCTTGGATCCAGCGGGAGCTACCTACGAGCAGTACTTC. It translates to CASSLDPAGATYEQYF. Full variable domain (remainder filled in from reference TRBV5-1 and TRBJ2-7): KAGVTQTPRYLIKTRGQQVTLSCSPISGHRSVSWYQQTPGQGLQFLFEYFSETQRNKGNFPGRFSGRQFSNSRSEMNVSTLELGDSALYLCASSLDPAGATYEQYFGPGTRLTVT.

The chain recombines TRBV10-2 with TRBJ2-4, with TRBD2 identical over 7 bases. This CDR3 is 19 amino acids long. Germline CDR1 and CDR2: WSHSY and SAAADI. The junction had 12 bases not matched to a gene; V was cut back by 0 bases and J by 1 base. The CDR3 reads CASSESWEGTVLAKNIQYF. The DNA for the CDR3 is TGCGCCAGCAGTGAGTCTTGGGAGGGAACGGTCCTGGCCAAAAACATTCAGTACTTC.

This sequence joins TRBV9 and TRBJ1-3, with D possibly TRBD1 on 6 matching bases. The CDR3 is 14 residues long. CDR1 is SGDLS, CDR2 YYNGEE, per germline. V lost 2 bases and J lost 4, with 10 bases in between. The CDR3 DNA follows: TGTGCCAGCAGCGTTGGACAGCCAGGAAACACCATATATTTT. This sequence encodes CASSVGQPGNTIYF.

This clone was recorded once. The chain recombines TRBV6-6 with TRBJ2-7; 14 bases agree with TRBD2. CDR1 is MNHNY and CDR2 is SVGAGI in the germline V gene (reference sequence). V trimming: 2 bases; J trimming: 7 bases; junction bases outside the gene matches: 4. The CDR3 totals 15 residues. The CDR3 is CASSYLTSGRGEQYF. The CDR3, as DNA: TGTGCCAGCAGTTACCTGACTAGCGGGAGGGGTGAGCAGTACTTC.

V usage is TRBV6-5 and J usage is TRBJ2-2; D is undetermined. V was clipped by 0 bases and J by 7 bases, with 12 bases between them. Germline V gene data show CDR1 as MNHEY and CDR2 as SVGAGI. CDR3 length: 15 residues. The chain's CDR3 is CASSYSSVSYGELFF. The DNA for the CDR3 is TGTGCCAGCAGTTACTCGAGCGTTTCTTACGGGGAGCTGTTTTTT.

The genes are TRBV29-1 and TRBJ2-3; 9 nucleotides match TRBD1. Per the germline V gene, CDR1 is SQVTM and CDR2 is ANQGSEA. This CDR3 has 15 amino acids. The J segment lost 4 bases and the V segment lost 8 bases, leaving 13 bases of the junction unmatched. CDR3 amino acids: CSTWGQGGGADTQYF. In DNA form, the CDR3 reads TGCAGCACGTGGGGACAGGGCGGGGGCGCAGATACGCAGTATTTT.

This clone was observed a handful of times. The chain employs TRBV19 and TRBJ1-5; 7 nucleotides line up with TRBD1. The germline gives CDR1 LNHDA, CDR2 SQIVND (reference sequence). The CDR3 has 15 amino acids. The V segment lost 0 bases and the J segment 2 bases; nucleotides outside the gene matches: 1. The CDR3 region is CASSIEGTGNQPQHF. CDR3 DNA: TGTGCCAGTAGTATAGAGGGGACAGGCAATCAGCCCCAGCATTTT.

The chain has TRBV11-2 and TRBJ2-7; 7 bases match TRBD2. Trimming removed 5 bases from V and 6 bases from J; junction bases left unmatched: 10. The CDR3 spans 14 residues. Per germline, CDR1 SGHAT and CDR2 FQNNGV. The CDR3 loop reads CASSRGLAVIEQYF. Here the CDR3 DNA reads TGTGCCAGCAGCCGTGGGCTAGCGGTCATCGAGCAGTACTTC.

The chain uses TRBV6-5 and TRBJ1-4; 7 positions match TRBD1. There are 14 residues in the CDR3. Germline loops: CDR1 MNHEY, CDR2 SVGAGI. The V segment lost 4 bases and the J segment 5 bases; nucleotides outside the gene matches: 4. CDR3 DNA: TGTGCCAGCAGTTCCGGGACAGTAAATGAAAAACTGTTTTTT. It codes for CASSSGTVNEKLFF.

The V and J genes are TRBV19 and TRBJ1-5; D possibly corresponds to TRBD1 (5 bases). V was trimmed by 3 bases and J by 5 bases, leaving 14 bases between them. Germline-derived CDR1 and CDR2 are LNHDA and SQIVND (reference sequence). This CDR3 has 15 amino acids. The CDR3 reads CASSMGRVKDQPQHF. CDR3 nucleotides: TGTGCCAGTAGTATGGGCAGGGTAAAGGATCAGCCCCAGCATTTT.

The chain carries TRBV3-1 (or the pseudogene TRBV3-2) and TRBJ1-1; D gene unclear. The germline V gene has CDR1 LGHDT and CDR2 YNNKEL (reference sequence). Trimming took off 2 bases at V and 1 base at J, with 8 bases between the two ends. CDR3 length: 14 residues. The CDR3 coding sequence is TGTGCCAGCAGCCAAACAGATTCGAACACTGAAGCTTTCTTT. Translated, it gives CASSQTDSNTEAFF.

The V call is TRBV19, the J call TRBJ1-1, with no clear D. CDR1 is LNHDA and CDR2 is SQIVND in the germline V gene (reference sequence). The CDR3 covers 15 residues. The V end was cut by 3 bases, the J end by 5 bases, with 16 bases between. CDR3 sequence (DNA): TGTGCCAGTAGTATCTTCATCCGGGAGGGAACTGAAGCTTTCTTT. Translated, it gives CASSIFIREGTEAFF.